The 32 T cell receptor beta chains given below trace back to one sample, sequenced in a study of blood T cell repertoires in COVID-19. Sequencing was performed with immunoSEQ multiplex PCR; in TCRdb, only in-frame clones are kept and a portion is missing. This repertoire shows fewer than 350,000 clones, approximately 91% found once; its top ten account for about 2.3%. What was sequenced was PBMCs or T cells enriched from blood (not recorded which). The receptors come from a woman aged 40 to 50 with acute COVID-19.

The chain recombines TRBV10-2 with TRBJ2-3; D not resolved. CDR1 is WSHSY, CDR2 SAAADI, per germline. Deletions cut 9 bases from V and 2 bases from J, with 3 bases between. The CDR3 consists of 10 residues. The CDR3 protein is CASITDTQYF. The CDR3 nucleotides are TGCGCCAGTATCACAGATACGCAGTATTTT.

This sequence joins TRBV7-2 and TRBJ2-7, with TRBD2 matching 7 bases. J gave up 7 bases and V 2 bases, and 11 bases lay outside the gene matches. Per germline, CDR1 SGHTA and CDR2 FQGNSA. The CDR3 loop spans 15 amino acids. The CDR3 sequence: CASSLNMDWEGEQYF. As DNA, the CDR3 is TGTGCCAGCAGCTTAAATATGGACTGGGAGGGAGAGCAGTACTTC.

The rearrangement uses TRBV29-1 and TRBJ2-7, with D possibly matching TRBD1 (5 bases). CDR3 length equals 13 residues. The V gene lost 4 bases and the J gene lost 1 base, with 11 bases spanning the gap. Germline CDR1 SQVTM, CDR2 ANQGSEA. CDR3 nucleotide sequence: TGCAGCGTTGCGGTGGACATGTCCTACGAGCAGTACTTC. It codes for CSVAVDMSYEQYF.

The chain joins TRBV7-2 to TRBJ2-3, with a tentative D call TRBD1 (7 bases). The ends were cut back, 4 bases at V and 8 bases at J, with 16 bases in the middle. Per the germline V gene, CDR1 is SGHTA and CDR2 is FQGNSA. The CDR3 length is 14 residues. The DNA for the CDR3 is TGTGCCAGCAGCTCCGACAGGGTGGGAGGTACGCAGTATTTT. It yields the protein CASSSDRVGGTQYF.

This clone was detected a few times. The chain recombines TRBV18 with TRBJ2-2; D is ambiguous. This CDR3 spans 16 amino acids. From germline, CDR1 is KGHSH and CDR2 LQKENI. V was cut by 6 bases and J by 0 bases, with 14 bases left in between. CDR3 in DNA: TGTGCCAGCTCGGATCCGAGGTATACGAACACCGGGGAGCTGTTTTTT. Protein sequence: CASSDPRYTNTGELFF.

This chain connects TRBV13 to TRBJ2-3; 7 bases are a match to TRBD2. Germline V lookup: CDR1 PRHDT, CDR2 FYEKMQ (reference sequence). This CDR3 region has 17 residues. J gave up 0 bases and V 1 base, and 7 bases lay outside the gene matches. The CDR3 protein is CASSLEVASGSTDTQYF. CDR3 DNA: TGTGCCAGCAGCTTAGAAGTCGCTAGCGGAAGCACAGATACGCAGTATTTT.

This clone was recorded only once. The rearrangement uses TRBV4-2 and TRBJ1-4, with D possibly being TRBD1 (5 bases). Germline-derived CDR1 and CDR2 are LGHNA and YNFKEQ. Trimming shortened V by 0 bases and J by 4 bases, and 9 bases separated the two germline ends. The CDR3 consists of 15 residues. CDR3 residues: CASSQEGRFNEKLFF. In nucleotides, the CDR3 is TGTGCCAGCAGCCAAGAGGGGCGTTTTAATGAAAAACTGTTTTTT.

The chain employs TRBV10-3 and TRBJ2-7, with 13 bases identical to TRBD2. V gave up 10 bases and J gave up 4 bases; unmatched junction bases: 7. Germline CDR1 ENHRY, CDR2 SYGVKD. The CDR3 covers 14 residues. In nucleotides, the CDR3 is TGTGCCACCACGAGGACTAGCGGGGGATACGAGCAGTACTTC. Its protein product is CATTRTSGGYEQYF.

This clone was seen just once. This sample also contains other DNA sequences that code for the same CDR3. CDR3 coding DNA: TGTGCCAGCAGCCCAAGAGGAACCTACGAGCAGTACTTC. It specifies CASSPRGTYEQYF. The rearrangement joins TRBV27 to TRBJ2-7; D remains ambiguous. CDR1 is MNHEY, CDR2 SMNVEV, per germline (reference sequence). The CDR3 totals 13 residues. V lost 6 bases to trimming and J lost 2 bases, with 11 bases between them.

J is TRBJ2-1 and V is TRBV15, with 10 bases matching TRBD2. The germline CDR1 and CDR2 sequences are LNHNV and YYDKDF (reference sequence). After removal of 5 bases from V and 2 bases from J, the junction contained 3 bases not matched to a gene. The CDR3 has 15 residues. The chain's CDR3 is CATSRSGRAYNEQFF. The CDR3 nucleotides read TGTGCCACCAGCCGAAGCGGGAGGGCCTACAATGAGCAGTTCTTC.

The CDR3 DNA follows: TGTGCCAGCAGCCAAGCTAGCGGGGCGGCAAGCTCCTACGAGCAGTACTTC. Protein: CASSQASGAASSYEQYF. The J gene is TRBJ2-7, the V gene TRBV3-1 (or the pseudogene TRBV3-2), with 9 bases identical to TRBD2. V was clipped by 1 base and J by 0 bases; unmatched bases: 7. CDR3 length: 17 amino acids. Germline V lookup: CDR1 LGHDT, CDR2 YNNKEL (reference sequence).

The chain's CDR3 is CASSFEQTYGYTF. The CDR3 region has the DNA TGTGCCAGCAGCTTTGAACAGACCTATGGCTACACCTTC. The chain carries TRBV5-6 and TRBJ1-2, with unresolved D. The CDR3 sequence is 13 residues long. Germline V CDR1 and CDR2: SGHDT, YYEEEE. V dropped 2 bases and J dropped 4 bases, with 9 bases sitting between them.

The chain couples TRBV6-5 to TRBJ1-5, with 7 positions matching TRBD1. Germline V gene lookup returns CDR1 MNHEY and CDR2 SVGAGI. V lost 5 bases and J lost 0; bases outside the gene matches: 4. This CDR3 spans 15 amino acids. CDR3 sequence reads: CASSRDRSSNQPQHF. The CDR3 DNA reads TGTGCCAGCAGTCGGGACAGAAGTAGCAATCAGCCCCAGCATTTT.

The CDR3 nucleotides read TGTGCCAGCAGTCCAAGGACAGGGAAAGCTTTCTTT. Protein product: CASSPRTGKAFF. This chain links TRBV12-3 or TRBV12-4 with TRBJ1-1, with 8 bases lining up with TRBD1. The CDR3 sequence is 12 residues long. J was trimmed by 9 bases and V by 5 bases; bases with no gene match: 5.

This clone occurred once. This chain uses TRBV24-1 with TRBJ2-1, with 9 bases aligning to TRBD1. Germline assignment: CDR1 KGHDR and CDR2 SFDVKD. The J segment lost 6 bases and the V segment lost 5 bases, leaving 7 bases of the junction unmatched. This CDR3 contains 15 residues. CDR3 residues: CATSVDRGLVNEQFF. The DNA for the CDR3 is TGTGCCACCAGTGTCGACAGGGGGTTGGTCAATGAGCAGTTCTTC.

J is TRBJ1-3 and V is TRBV10-1; TRBD1 aligns across 8 bases. This CDR3 has 21 residues. CDR1 WNHNN and CDR2 SYGVQD come from the germline V gene (reference sequence). Germline trimming cut 0 bases from V and 0 bases from J; bases unmatched to any gene: 16. The CDR3 DNA reads as TGCGCCAGCAGTGAGTCCGAGAACTTGACAGGGGTCCCCTTCTCTGGAAACACCATATATTTT. It specifies CASSESENLTGVPFSGNTIYF.

This chain connects TRBV5-1 to TRBJ2-1; 13 bases are a match to TRBD2. Germline trimming cut 0 bases from V and 8 bases from J; bases unmatched to any gene: 5. In germline, CDR1 is SGHRS, CDR2 YFSETQ. CDR3 length: 16 amino acids. The CDR3 DNA sequence: TGCGCCAGCAGCTTGGGGACTAGCGGGAGAACGGATGAGCAGTTCTTC. This encodes CASSLGTSGRTDEQFF.

The J gene is TRBJ1-1, the V gene TRBV5-5, with D possibly TRBD1 on 6 matching bases. The CDR3 is 15 amino acids. V dropped 4 bases and J dropped 6 bases, with 19 bases sitting between them. Germline CDR1 SGHKS, CDR2 YYEKEE (reference sequence). The CDR3 loop reads CASSPQTRGIAEAFF. CDR3 coding DNA: TGTGCCAGCAGCCCCCAGACAAGGGGGATCGCTGAAGCTTTCTTT.

V gene TRBV3-1 (or the pseudogene TRBV3-2) combines with J gene TRBJ1-1, with D perhaps matching TRBD1 (6 bases). The germline gives CDR1 LGHDT, CDR2 YNNKEL (reference sequence). V was pared by 6 bases and J by 2 bases, with 10 bases between. This CDR3 is built from 13 residues. In nucleotides, the CDR3 is TGTGCCAGCAGTCGGACAGCTAACACTGAAGCTTTCTTT. This encodes CASSRTANTEAFF.

This clone was found once. V is TRBV7-9 and J is TRBJ1-1; D uncertain. The CDR3 is made up of 13 amino acids. CDR1 and CDR2 (germline): SEHNR, FQNEAQ (reference sequence). The V end lost 1 base, the J end lost 12 bases, and 15 bases lay between the germline ends. DNA for the CDR3: TGTGCCAGCAGCTTAGGGGTCGACAATGTGCCTTTCTTT. Protein sequence: CASSLGVDNVPFF.

This rearrangement joins TRBV7-6 to TRBJ2-1; 12 nucleotides match TRBD2. The CDR3 spans 14 residues. CDR1 is SGHVS and CDR2 is FNYEAQ in the germline V gene. V lost 4 bases, J lost 10 bases, and 5 bases stayed unmatched. CDR3 sequence (DNA): TGTGCCAGCAGCTCCCTAGCGGGGGGGGACGAGCAGTTCTTC. Protein product: CASSSLAGGDEQFF.

CDR3 in DNA: TGTGCCAGCAGCGGTCGGGACAGGGCGTTCGGTGGCTACACCTTC. Its protein is CASSGRDRAFGGYTF. The genes are TRBV3-1 (or the pseudogene TRBV3-2) and TRBJ1-2; TRBD1 matches 9 bases. Per germline, CDR1 LGHDT and CDR2 YNNKEL (reference sequence). J gave up 7 bases and V 5 bases, and 11 bases lay outside the gene matches. This CDR3 is 15 amino acids long.

V is TRBV11-3 and J is TRBJ2-3; a weak D match, TRBD1 (5 bases). Germline V gene data show CDR1 as SGHNT and CDR2 as YENEEA. Trimming took 5 bases from V and 0 from J, leaving 12 bases between them. This CDR3 has 15 residues. CDR3 bases: TGTGCCAGCAGCCCCAAGGGGATTAGCACAGATACGCAGTATTTT. Encoded protein: CASSPKGISTDTQYF.

CDR3 loop: CASSLSSNYGYTF. The DNA for the CDR3 is TGTGCCAGCAGCTTGTCGAGTAACTATGGCTACACCTTC. V gene TRBV5-4 combines with J gene TRBJ1-2; D unresolved. The CDR3 sequence is 13 residues long. Germline V gene sequence: CDR1 SGHNT, CDR2 YYREEE (reference sequence). V lost 1 base and J lost 1, with 5 bases in between.

V is TRBV5-4 and J is TRBJ2-5; unclear D gene. Trimming shortened V by 4 bases and J by 2 bases, and 15 bases separated the two germline ends. The CDR3 loop spans 15 amino acids. Per germline, CDR1 SGHNT and CDR2 YYREEE (reference sequence). The CDR3 bases are TGTGCCAGCAGCCTGGACGGCAAGCGACAAGAGACCCAGTACTTC. This encodes CASSLDGKRQETQYF.

In nucleotides, the CDR3 is TGTGCCAGCAGGTCGACAGGGGTTGACAAAAACATTCAGTACTTC. Its protein product is CASRSTGVDKNIQYF. The chain links TRBV27 to TRBJ2-4, with 8 nucleotides matching TRBD1. The CDR3 totals 15 residues. The V gene end was trimmed by 6 bases and the J gene end by 3 bases; junction bases not matched to a gene: 7. Per the germline V gene, CDR1 is MNHEY and CDR2 is SMNVEV (reference sequence).

In this sample, this clone turned up once. J is TRBJ1-4 and V is TRBV5-1, with 8 positions matching TRBD1. The CDR3 is 17 residues long. With V trimmed by 2 bases and J by 6 bases, 12 bases remained unmatched. Looked up from germline, CDR1 is SGHRS and CDR2 is YFSETQ. CDR3 protein: CASSFQGAGMKHEKLFF. The CDR3, as DNA: TGCGCCAGCAGCTTTCAGGGGGCGGGCATGAAGCATGAAAAACTGTTTTTT.

This chain uses TRBV9 with TRBJ2-7, with 13 nucleotides matching TRBD2. The ends lost 4 bases at V and 13 bases at J; junction bases unmatched: 14. Germline assignment: CDR1 SGDLS and CDR2 YYNGEE. This CDR3 contains 15 residues. The CDR3 protein is CASSPGTSGARAPYF. The CDR3 DNA is TGTGCCAGCAGCCCCGGGACTAGCGGGGCCAGAGCCCCTTACTTC.

V gene TRBV6-5 combines with J gene TRBJ1-2, with TRBD1 as a possible D gene (6 bases). Germline loops: CDR1 MNHEY, CDR2 SVGAGI. Trimming pared 5 bases from V and 4 bases from J, leaving 17 bases between. The CDR3 length is 15 residues. This chain's CDR3 is CASSNNAGASYGYTF. The DNA of the CDR3 is TGTGCCAGCAGTAATAACGCAGGGGCCAGCTATGGCTACACCTTC.

The chain carries TRBV5-1 and TRBJ1-5, with TRBD1 identical over 7 bases. This CDR3 contains 15 residues. Germline CDR1 SGHRS, CDR2 YFSETQ. The V segment lost 4 bases and the J segment 5 bases; nucleotides outside the gene matches: 9. Written as DNA, the CDR3 is TGCGCCAGCAGCCCGATGACAGGGTGGGATCAGCCCCAGCATTTT. Translation gives CASSPMTGWDQPQHF.

V and J are TRBV5-1 and TRBJ2-1; 12 bases line up with TRBD2. V lost 2 bases, J lost 0 bases, and 6 bases stayed unmatched. This CDR3 contains 18 residues. Germline V gives CDR1 SGHRS, CDR2 YFSETQ. The chain's CDR3 is CASSLTSGGRSSYNEQFF. CDR3 bases: TGCGCCAGCAGCTTAACTAGCGGGGGGCGGAGCTCCTACAATGAGCAGTTCTTC.

The chain links TRBV29-1 to TRBJ1-4, with a weak D call TRBD1 (6 bases). Germline loops: CDR1 SQVTM, CDR2 ANQGSEA. V was cut by 4 bases and J by 0 bases, with 12 bases left in between. This CDR3 contains 15 residues. The chain's CDR3 is CSVGHKGATNEKLFF. CDR3 nucleotide sequence: TGCAGCGTTGGCCATAAGGGGGCAACTAATGAAAAACTGTTTTTT.